This T cell receptor beta chain was obtained from a study of cytomegalovirus exposure and HLA in healthy donors. Overall study findings and caveats: Donors were assumed by presence/absence analyses to have roughly uniform sequencing depth. Trimming of TCR beta V- and J-genes showed a link, identified in a later analysis, to a missense DCLRE1C variant. In a later analysis, HLA-C alleles had the fewest associated TCRs, DRB1 alleles the most. Later analysis reportedly placed an Asian-associated ancestry cluster below the approximately 700-donor mean in N-insertions.

The length of the CDR3 is 15 residues. The ends lost 7 bases at V and 7 bases at J; junction bases unmatched: 14. PCR amplification relied on 60 Vbeta primers (plus 13 Jbeta primers). Profiling relied on immunoSEQ multiplex PCR, and the TCRdb table lists in-frame clones only, not all of them. This sample yields around 130,000 clones, of which around four fifths are seen a single time; around 3% belongs to the top ten. This clone was seen just once. Antigen unknown. The TCR sequence derives from a boy younger than 10 in good health and CMV-seronegative. This chain uses TRBV23-1 with TRBJ1-2; 8 bases fit TRBD1. TRBV23-1 is classed as an ORF, of uncertain function. The sequencing input was PBMCs. The CDR3 protein is CASTTPGQAFSGYTF. The CDR3 nucleotides read TGCGCCAGCACCACCCCGGGACAGGCTTTTTCTGGCTACACCTTC.